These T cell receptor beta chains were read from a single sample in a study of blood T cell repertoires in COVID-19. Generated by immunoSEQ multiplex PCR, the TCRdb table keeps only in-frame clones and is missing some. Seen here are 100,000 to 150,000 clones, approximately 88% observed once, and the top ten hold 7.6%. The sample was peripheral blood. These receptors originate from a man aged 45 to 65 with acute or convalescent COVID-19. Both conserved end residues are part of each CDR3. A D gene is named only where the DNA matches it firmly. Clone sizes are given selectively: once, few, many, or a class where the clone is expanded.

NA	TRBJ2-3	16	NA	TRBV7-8	CASSLVGSLVADTQYF	TGTGCCAGCAGCTTAGTCGGATCCCTAGTAGCGGATACGCAGTATTTT
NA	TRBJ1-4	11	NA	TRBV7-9	CASSSGEKLFF	TGTGCCAGCAGCTCGGGGGAGAAACTGTTTTTT
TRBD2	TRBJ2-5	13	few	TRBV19	CASGAGGLQTQYF	TGTGCCAGTGGTGCGGGAGGGCTTCAGACCCAGTACTTC
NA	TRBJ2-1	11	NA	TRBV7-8	CASSLGQVPFF	TGTGCCAGCAGCTTGGGCCAAGTTCCGTTCTTC
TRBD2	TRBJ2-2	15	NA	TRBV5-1	CASSLASGATGELFF	TGCGCCAGCAGCTTGGCTAGCGGAGCCACCGGGGAGCTGTTTTTT
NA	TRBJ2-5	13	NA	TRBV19	CASSLPGSETQYF	TGTGCCAGTAGTCTCCCAGGGTCCGAGACCCAGTACTTC
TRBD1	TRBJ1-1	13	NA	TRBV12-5	CASGLDGQGEAFF	TGTGCTAGTGGTTTGGACGGACAGGGTGAAGCTTTCTTT
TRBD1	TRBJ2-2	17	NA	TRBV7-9	CASRDRARKKNTGELFF	TGTGCCAGTAGGGACAGGGCTCGAAAGAAGAACACCGGGGAGCTGTTTTTT
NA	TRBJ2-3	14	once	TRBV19	CASSRRGGPDTQYF	TGTGCCAGTAGTAGGAGGGGAGGCCCAGATACGCAGTATTTT
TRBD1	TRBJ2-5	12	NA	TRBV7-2	CASSFGQGAQYF	TGTGCCAGCAGCTTTGGTCAGGGGGCCCAGTACTTC
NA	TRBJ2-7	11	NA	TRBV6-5	CASGRYYEQYF	TGTGCCAGCGGTCGGTACTACGAGCAGTACTTC
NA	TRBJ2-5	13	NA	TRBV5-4	CASSLARAETQYF	TGTGCCAGCAGCTTAGCGCGTGCGGAGACCCAGTACTTC
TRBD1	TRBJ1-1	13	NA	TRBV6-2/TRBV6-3	CASSYGTGPEAFF	TGTGCCAGCAGTTACGGGACAGGGCCTGAAGCTTTCTTT
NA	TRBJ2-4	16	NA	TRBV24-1	CATSDGSGGAKNIQYF	TGTGCCACCAGTGACGGTAGCGGCGGGGCCAAAAACATTCAGTACTTC
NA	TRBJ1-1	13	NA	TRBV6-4	CASSDSPQGEAFF	TGTGCCAGCAGTGACTCACCTCAGGGTGAAGCTTTCTTT
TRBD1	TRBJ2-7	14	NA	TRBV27	CASSLRTGPYEQYF	TGTGCCAGCAGTCTACGGACAGGACCCTACGAGCAGTACTTC
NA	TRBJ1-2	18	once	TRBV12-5	CASGLVGAGSHPLYGYTF	TGTGCTAGTGGTTTGGTAGGGGCGGGGTCCCATCCCCTCTATGGCTACACCTTC
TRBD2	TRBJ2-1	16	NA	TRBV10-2	CASTPIAGGPNNEQFF	TGCGCCAGCACTCCGATAGCGGGAGGGCCCAACAATGAGCAGTTCTTC
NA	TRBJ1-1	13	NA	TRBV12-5	CASGFRENTEAFF	TGTGCTAGTGGTTTTAGAGAGAACACTGAAGCTTTCTTT
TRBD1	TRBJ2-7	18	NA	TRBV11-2	CASTSQAARQGALSEQYF	TGTGCCAGCACCTCACAAGCGGCCCGACAGGGTGCACTTTCCGAGCAGTACTTC
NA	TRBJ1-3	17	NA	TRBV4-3	CASSQDLGQASGNTIYF	TGCGCCAGCAGCCAAGATTTGGGTCAGGCATCTGGAAACACCATATATTTT
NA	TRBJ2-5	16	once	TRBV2	CASIVKYAAYQETQYF	TGTGCCAGCATAGTCAAGTATGCGGCGTACCAAGAGACCCAGTACTTC
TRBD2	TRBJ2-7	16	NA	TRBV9	CASSPRLAGGTYEQYF	TGTGCCAGCAGCCCGCGACTAGCGGGAGGAACCTACGAGCAGTACTTC
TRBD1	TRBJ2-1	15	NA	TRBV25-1	CASRLQGSSYNEQFF	TGTGCCAGCAGATTACAGGGGAGCTCCTACAATGAGCAGTTCTTC
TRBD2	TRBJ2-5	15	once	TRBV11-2	CASSLEGRERETQYF	TGTGCCAGCAGCTTAGAGGGGCGGGAGCGGGAGACCCAGTACTTC
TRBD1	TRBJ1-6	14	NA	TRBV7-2	CASSLDRGGSPLHF	TGTGCCAGCAGCTTGGACAGGGGTGGTTCACCCCTCCACTTT
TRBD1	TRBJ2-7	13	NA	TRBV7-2	CASSSNRGYEQYF	TGTGCCAGCAGCTCTAACAGGGGCTACGAGCAGTACTTC
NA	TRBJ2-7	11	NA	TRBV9	CASSAGSEQYF	TGTGCCAGCAGCGCAGGATCCGAGCAGTACTTC
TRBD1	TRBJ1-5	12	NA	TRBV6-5	CASTQGDQPQHF	TGTGCCAGCACACAGGGGGATCAGCCCCAGCATTTT
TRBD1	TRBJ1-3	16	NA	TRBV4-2	CASSQADRVSGNTIYF	TGTGCCAGCAGCCAAGCGGACAGGGTCTCTGGAAACACCATATATTTT
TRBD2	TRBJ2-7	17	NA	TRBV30	CAWSLGRTSGFPYEQYF	TGTGCCTGGAGTCTCGGACGGACTAGCGGATTTCCCTACGAGCAGTACTTC
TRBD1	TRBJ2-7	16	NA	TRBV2	CASRLTPGQASYEQYF	TGTGCCAGCAGACTTACCCCGGGACAGGCCTCCTACGAGCAGTACTTC
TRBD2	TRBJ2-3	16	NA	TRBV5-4	CASSSSGSGTKDTQYF	TGTGCCAGCAGCTCCTCCGGTAGCGGGACTAAAGATACGCAGTATTTT
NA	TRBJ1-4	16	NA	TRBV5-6	CASSFLAQGIMSGLFF	TGTGCCAGCAGCTTCCTCGCACAGGGTATCATGAGCGGCCTGTTTTTT
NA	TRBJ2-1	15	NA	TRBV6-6	CASRQGPPGWNEQFF	TGTGCCAGCAGACAGGGACCCCCGGGTTGGAATGAGCAGTTCTTC
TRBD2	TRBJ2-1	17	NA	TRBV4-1	CASSFRQLAGEFNEQFF	TGCGCCAGCAGCTTCCGACAACTAGCGGGAGAGTTCAATGAGCAGTTCTTC
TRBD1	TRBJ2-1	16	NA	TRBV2	CASSGRTGFGYNEQFF	TGTGCCAGCAGTGGGAGGACAGGGTTTGGGTACAATGAGCAGTTCTTC